These 11 T cell receptor beta chains share one sample of origin, sequenced in a study of beta chain features in type 1 diabetes. Study findings and constraints: Among patients with Type 1 diabetes, TCRB CDR3s were moderately but significantly shorter in every one of the four CD4+ subsets.

TCRB transcripts that were expressed got sequenced, as all of the isolated RNA had been reverse transcribed. The method was immunoSEQ multiplex PCR; TCRdb's version includes in-frame clones alone and lacks a portion of them. The repertoire holds under 400,000 clones, with roughly 12% as singletons. Their target antigens are unknown. Sequences were obtained from naive CD4+ T cells from blood. Receptor source: a woman aged 18 to 35 with type 1 diabetes.

This chain connects TRBV9 to TRBJ2-3, with 12 bases identical to TRBD2. The CDR3 runs to 16 residues. In germline, CDR1 is SGDLS, CDR2 YYNGEE. V was clipped by 0 bases and J by 5 bases; unmatched bases: 4. CDR3 loop: CASSVGLAGEVDTQYF. CDR3 coding DNA: TGTGCCAGCAGCGTAGGACTAGCGGGAGAAGTAGATACGCAGTATTTT.

This clone was seen more than once but under ten times. The CDR3 DNA is TGTGCCTGGAGTCTCGGACAGATGAACACTGAAGCTTTCTTT. Protein sequence: CAWSLGQMNTEAFF. This chain joins TRBV30 and TRBJ1-1; maybe TRBD1 (6 bases). Trimming cost V 2 bases and J 0 bases, with 10 bases left between them. The germline V gene encodes CDR1 GTSNPN and CDR2 SVGIG (reference sequence). The CDR3 is made up of 14 amino acids.

The chain combines TRBV18 with TRBJ1-2; 11 bases map to TRBD1. The germline CDR1 and CDR2 sequences are KGHSH and LQKENI. After removal of 4 bases from V and 5 bases from J, the junction contained 9 bases not matched to a gene. This CDR3 is built from 16 residues. The CDR3 reads CASSLNNRDRGYGYTF. CDR3 bases: TGTGCCAGCTCACTAAACAACCGGGACAGGGGGTATGGCTACACCTTC. Supplemented by reference TRBV18 and TRBJ1-2, the full variable domain reads NAGVMQNPRHLVRRRGQEARLRCSPMKGHSHVYWYRQLPEEGLKFMVYLQKENIIDESGMPKERFSAEFPKEGPSILRIQQVVRGDSAAYFCASSLNNRDRGYGYTFGSGTRLTVV.

This clone has more than one count but fewer than ten. This chain joins TRBV11-2 and TRBJ2-3; maybe TRBD2 (6 bases). The V gene lost 4 bases and the J gene lost 4 bases, with 12 bases spanning the gap. The CDR3 is made up of 14 amino acids. Germline loops: CDR1 SGHAT, CDR2 FQNNGV. The chain's CDR3 is CASSYGGMADTQYF. As DNA, the CDR3 is TGTGCCAGCAGCTACGGCGGGATGGCAGATACGCAGTATTTT.

This clone was detected only a few times. The chain recombines TRBV30 with TRBJ1-2; the D gene is possibly TRBD1 (6 bases). The CDR3 spans 15 residues. The ends were cut back, 2 bases at V and 5 bases at J, with 18 bases in the middle. Per germline, CDR1 GTSNPN and CDR2 SVGIG (reference sequence). The CDR3 bases are TGTGCCTGGAGTCCAAAAGGACAGTCTTCTTATGGCTACACCTTC. It is translated as CAWSPKGQSSYGYTF.

V gene TRBV11-3 combines with J gene TRBJ2-7, with a tentative D call TRBD2 (5 bases). Germline CDR1 reads SGHNT; CDR2 reads YENEEA. The CDR3 covers 17 residues. Trimming shortened V by 4 bases and J by 2 bases, and 21 bases separated the two germline ends. The CDR3 bases are TGTGCCAGCAGCTGGCGGAGTCCAGGACTCTTGCCCTACGAGCAGTACTTC. It specifies CASSWRSPGLLPYEQYF. The full variable domain, with the rest looked up from reference TRBV11-3 and TRBJ2-7, is EAGVVQSPRYKIIEKKQPVAFWCNPISGHNTLYWYLQNLGQGPELLIRYENEEAVDDSQLPKDRFSAERLKGVDSTLKIQPAELGDSAVYLCASSWRSPGLLPYEQYFGPGTRLTVT.

The chain has TRBV30 and TRBJ1-1; the D gene is possibly TRBD1 (5 bases). The CDR3 is 13 amino acids. Germline CDR1 is GTSNPN and CDR2 is SVGIG (reference sequence). V shed 8 bases and J shed 2 bases, with 15 bases lying between them. The CDR3 nucleotides are TGTGCCCGGCGGGCGGGGCCTAACACTGAAGCTTTCTTT. Encoded protein: CARRAGPNTEAFF.

This clone has only a few counts. The chain combines TRBV30 with TRBJ2-3, with 8 bases fitting TRBD2. This CDR3 has 16 residues. Losses at the gene ends were 0 bases for V and 4 bases for J; bases not matched to a gene: 9. Germline assignment: CDR1 GTSNPN and CDR2 SVGIG (reference sequence). CDR3 residues: CAWSVLAGTAADTQYF. For the CDR3, the DNA is TGTGCCTGGAGTGTGCTAGCGGGTACCGCTGCAGATACGCAGTATTTT.

The J gene is TRBJ2-2, the V gene TRBV9, with 13 bases aligning to TRBD2. After removal of 4 bases from V and 5 bases from J, the junction contained 8 bases not matched to a gene. Germline CDR1 and CDR2: SGDLS and YYNGEE. The CDR3 sequence is 17 residues long. CDR3 DNA sequence: TGTGCCAGCAGCACGACTAGCGGGGGGCGGTGGACCGGGGAGCTGTTTTTT. Translation gives CASSTTSGGRWTGELFF.

The sample holds a few counts of this clone. J is TRBJ1-4 and V is TRBV14, with a tentative D call TRBD1 (6 bases). Trimming stripped 4 bases from V and 5 bases from J, with 14 bases between. CDR3 length: 15 amino acids. Germline lookup yields CDR1 SGHDN and CDR2 FVKESK. The CDR3 bases are TGTGCCAGCAGCCCCTCCAGGGGAAGCAATGAAAAACTGTTTTTT. Encoded protein: CASSPSRGSNEKLFF.

J is TRBJ1-2 and V is TRBV7-9; TRBD1 matches at 10 bases. The trim removed 1 base at V and 4 bases at J, leaving 6 bases unmatched. CDR1 and CDR2 (germline): SEHNR, FQNEAQ (reference sequence). The CDR3 has 16 residues. The CDR3 region has the DNA TGTGCCAGCAGCTTAGGACAGGGGGCGGATGGCTATGGCTACACCTTC. Its protein is CASSLGQGADGYGYTF.